The 10 T cell receptor beta chains in this list originate from one sample, sequenced in a study of brain T cells in children with intractable seizures. Assay: immunoSEQ multiplex PCR; the TCRdb copy retains only in-frame clones and omits some. The sample gives approximately 60,000 clones, approximately 95% of which show up once; roughly 0.38% is in the top ten. The sample consisted of peripheral blood, taken at surgery. All receptors derive from a boy under three years old with focal cortical dysplasia and intractable seizures.

The chain uses TRBV19 and TRBJ2-3; TRBD1 matches at 8 bases. Germline lookup yields CDR1 LNHDA and CDR2 SQIVND (reference sequence). CDR3 size: 14 residues. V was clipped by 2 bases and J by 4 bases; unmatched bases: 2. CDR3 bases: TGTGCCAGTAGTATACAGGGGGCGGCAGATACGCAGTATTTT. This translates into CASSIQGAADTQYF.

This chain joins TRBV15 and TRBJ2-2; the D is unclear. Trimming stripped 0 bases from V and 3 bases from J, with 14 bases between. CDR1 is LNHNV and CDR2 is YYDKDF in the germline V gene (reference sequence). This CDR3 contains 17 residues. CDR3 in DNA: TGTGCCACCAGCAGAGATCGCCAGACTCCGTACACCGGGGAGCTGTTTTTT. It codes for CATSRDRQTPYTGELFF.

The chain carries TRBV29-1 and TRBJ2-7; 8 bases line up with TRBD2. V shed 0 bases and J 0 bases; nucleotides not matched to a gene: 4. This CDR3 spans 15 amino acids. Germline V CDR1 and CDR2: SQVTM, ANQGSEA. Here the CDR3 reads CSVEESTSASYEQYF. CDR3 in DNA: TGCAGCGTTGAAGAGTCGACTAGCGCCTCCTACGAGCAGTACTTC.

A few counts support this clone. This rearrangement joins TRBV14 to TRBJ2-7; D call uncertain. Germline values: CDR1 SGHDN, CDR2 FVKESK. The CDR3 is made up of 12 amino acids. The V and J ends lost 0 bases and 12 bases respectively, with 12 bases between them. This chain's CDR3 is CASSQEMTPRYF. The CDR3 coding sequence is TGTGCCAGCAGCCAAGAGATGACTCCTAGGTACTTC. The entire variable domain, with the rest obtained from reference TRBV14 and TRBJ2-7, is as follows: EAGVTQFPSHSVIEKGQTVTLRCDPISGHDNLYWYRRVMGKEIKFLLHFVKESKQDESGMPNNRFLAERTGGTYSTLKVQPAELEDSGVYFCASSQEMTPRYFGPGTRLTVT.

The chain employs TRBV2 and TRBJ1-1; D gene ambiguous. In germline, CDR1 is SNHLY, CDR2 FYNNEI. The CDR3 is 15 residues long. The ends were cut back, 1 base at V and 3 bases at J, with 12 bases in the middle. The CDR3, as DNA: TGTGCCAGCAGTGAAGATATAGGGCGGGACACTGAAGCTTTCTTT. Its translation is CASSEDIGRDTEAFF.

This chain links TRBV27 with TRBJ2-5, with a possible D match to TRBD2 (6 bases). This CDR3 is built from 13 residues. Per the germline V gene, CDR1 is MNHEY and CDR2 is SMNVEV (reference sequence). The V gene lost 3 bases and the J gene lost 5 bases, with 10 bases spanning the gap. CDR3 nucleotide sequence: TGTGCCAGCAGTTTGGCAGGGAGGGAGACCCAGTACTTC. Amino acid sequence: CASSLAGRETQYF.

V and J are TRBV5-1 and TRBJ2-1; 8 bases fit TRBD2. CDR1 is SGHRS and CDR2 is YFSETQ in the germline V gene. V was pared by 0 bases and J by 8 bases, with 7 bases of the junction left unmatched. The CDR3 has 15 amino acids. In DNA form, the CDR3 reads TGCGCCAGCAGCTTGGAAGCGGGAGATGGGGATGAGCAGTTCTTC. Translated: CASSLEAGDGDEQFF. The complete variable domain, with remaining parts taken from reference TRBV5-1 and TRBJ2-1, reads KAGVTQTPRYLIKTRGQQVTLSCSPISGHRSVSWYQQTPGQGLQFLFEYFSETQRNKGNFPGRFSGRQFSNSRSEMNVSTLELGDSALYLCASSLEAGDGDEQFFGPGTRLTVL.

The chain links TRBV6-1 to TRBJ1-1; possibly TRBD1 for D (5 bases). Germline lookup yields CDR1 MNHNS and CDR2 SASEGT. The germline V and J ends were trimmed by 1 base and 1 base, with 10 bases remaining between them. The length of the CDR3 is 15 residues. For the CDR3, the DNA is TGTGCCAGCAGTGAAGGAGTGGGGGGGAACACTGAAGCTTTCTTT. This codes for CASSEGVGGNTEAFF.

The gene calls are TRBV3-1 (or the pseudogene TRBV3-2) and TRBJ2-7, with D tentatively TRBD2 (6 bases). The CDR3 contains 14 residues. The germline V gene encodes CDR1 LGHDT and CDR2 YNNKEL (reference sequence). Trimming left V 4 bases short and J 1 base short, with 11 bases between. CDR3 sequence (DNA): TGTGCCAGCAGCCCTCGGGGGTCATCCTACGAGCAGTACTTC. It encodes CASSPRGSSYEQYF.

This chain uses TRBV3-1 (or the pseudogene TRBV3-2) with TRBJ2-1; D gene uncertain. Trimming removed 0 bases from V and 0 bases from J, with 12 bases in between. The CDR3 has 17 amino acids. Per the germline V gene, CDR1 is LGHDT and CDR2 is YNNKEL (reference sequence). CDR3 bases: TGTGCCAGCAGCCAAGACCACGCGGTGGGCTCCTACAATGAGCAGTTCTTC. Translating it yields CASSQDHAVGSYNEQFF.